These 23 T cell receptor beta chains came from one sample sequenced in a study of blood T cell repertoires in COVID-19. Using immunoSEQ multiplex PCR, the repertoire was profiled, and TCRdb retains in-frame clones only, with some absent. The sample consists of about 100,000 clones, about 82% of them appearing once. The sample consisted of peripheral blood. The origin of the receptors is a man aged 45-65 years with active or convalescent COVID-19.

This rearrangement joins TRBV2 to TRBJ1-6, with D uncertain. Trimming shortened V by 7 bases and J by 12 bases, and 19 bases separated the two germline ends. The CDR3 has 14 amino acids. In germline, CDR1 is SNHLY, CDR2 FYNNEI. Here the CDR3 reads CASMMGAGRGPLHF. CDR3 bases: TGTGCCAGCATGATGGGTGCAGGCCGGGGACCCCTCCACTTT.

CDR3 nucleotides: TGTGCTCGGACAGGGGAGGGTAGTAGGGGTAACACTGAAGCTTTCTTT. Protein sequence: CARTGEGSRGNTEAFF. V gene TRBV30 combines with J gene TRBJ1-1, with 9 bases lining up with TRBD1. The germline V gene has CDR1 GTSNPN and CDR2 SVGIG (reference sequence). There are 16 residues in the CDR3.

This chain joins TRBV2 and TRBJ1-2; TRBD1 matches at 8 bases. CDR1 and CDR2 from the germline V gene are SNHLY and FYNNEI. V gave up 4 bases and J gave up 4 bases; unmatched junction bases: 5. CDR3 length: 14 amino acids. CDR3 loop: CASSGTGHLYGYTF. The CDR3 DNA reads as TGTGCCAGCAGTGGGACAGGGCACCTCTATGGCTACACCTTC.

The rearrangement uses TRBV29-1 and TRBJ1-2; 9 bases are a match to TRBD1. The junction had 4 bases not matched to a gene; V was cut back by 6 bases and J by 8 bases. The germline gives CDR1 SQVTM, CDR2 ANQGSEA. The CDR3 contains 11 residues. The CDR3 region is CSVPDRGGYTF. CDR3 DNA sequence: TGCAGCGTACCCGACAGGGGGGGCTACACCTTC. Using reference TRBV29-1 and TRBJ1-2 for the parts outside the CDR3, the full variable domain is SAVISQKPSRDICQRGTSLTIQCQVDSQVTMMFWYRQQPGQSLTLIATANQGSEATYESGFVIDKFPISRPNLTFSTLTVSNMSPEDSSIYLCSVPDRGGYTFGSGTRLTVV.

This chain links TRBV27 with TRBJ2-1, with a tentative D call TRBD2 (7 bases). With 6 bases removed from V and 6 bases from J, the gap between germline ends came to 15 bases. The CDR3 runs 14 residues. Germline-derived CDR1 and CDR2 are MNHEY and SMNVEV (reference sequence). The CDR3 loop is CASSGGRESNEQFF. Written as DNA, the CDR3 is TGTGCCAGCAGCGGGGGGCGCGAATCCAATGAGCAGTTCTTC.

This clone was observed once. This sequence joins TRBV11-2 and TRBJ2-3, with a tentative D call TRBD2 (6 bases). CDR1 is SGHAT and CDR2 is FQNNGV in the germline V gene. This CDR3 spans 17 amino acids. Trimming took 0 bases from V and 0 from J, leaving 13 bases between them. The CDR3 spells CASSLDQASASTDTQYF. The DNA for the CDR3 is TGTGCCAGCAGCTTAGATCAGGCTAGCGCTAGCACAGATACGCAGTATTTT.

This clone was observed a single time. The junction and the germline gene differ at one end; a read error may be behind it. The chain links TRBV7-7 to TRBJ2-1; a weak D match, TRBD1 (7 bases). The CDR3 has 14 residues. Germline values: CDR1 SSHAT, CDR2 FNYEAQ (reference sequence). The CDR3 loop reads CASSPGGSYNEQFF. The CDR3 region has the DNA TGTGCTAGCAGCCCAGGGGGGTCCTACAATGAGCAGTTCTTC.

The chain links TRBV30 to TRBJ2-7; tentative D call: TRBD1 (6 bases). Germline assignment: CDR1 GTSNPN and CDR2 SVGIG (reference sequence). This CDR3 spans 16 amino acids. The ends were cut back, 1 base at V and 0 bases at J, with 16 bases in the middle. The CDR3 DNA reads as TGTGCCTGGAGTGGCCGGGACAAACCAAGCTCCTACGAGCAGTACTTC. It is translated as CAWSGRDKPSSYEQYF.

For the CDR3, the DNA is TGTGCCAGCAGCTCGTCTGAGGGGAACACTGAAGCTTTCTTT. It yields the protein CASSSSEGNTEAFF. V usage is TRBV13 and J usage is TRBJ1-1; D not resolved. V was shortened by 4 bases and J by 1 base, with 10 bases between the two germline ends. The CDR3 runs 14 residues. Germline-derived CDR1 and CDR2 are PRHDT and FYEKMQ (reference sequence).

The rearrangement links TRBV2 to TRBJ1-2, with a tentative D call TRBD1 (5 bases). CDR3 size: 14 residues. Trimming stripped 3 bases from V and 2 bases from J, with 10 bases between. The V gene's germline CDR1 is SNHLY and CDR2 FYNNEI. CDR3 protein: CASSDGGPNYGYTF. The CDR3 nucleotides are TGTGCCAGCAGTGACGGGGGACCCAACTATGGCTACACCTTC. The full variable domain, rest sourced from reference TRBV2 and TRBJ1-2, is EPEVTQTPSHQVTQMGQEVILRCVPISNHLYFYWYRQILGQKVEFLVSFYNNEISEKSEIFDDQFSVERPDGSNFTLKIRSTKLEDSAMYFCASSDGGPNYGYTFGSGTRLTVV.

This chain's CDR3 is CASSQLSGRTYNEQFF. The CDR3 DNA is TGTGCCAGCAGCCAACTTAGCGGGAGAACCTACAATGAGCAGTTCTTC. V and J are TRBV7-2 and TRBJ2-1; 9 bases map to TRBD2. In germline, CDR1 is SGHTA, CDR2 FQGNSA. Unmatched junction bases numbered 7, after V lost 5 bases and J lost 2 bases. The CDR3 length is 16 residues.

V gene TRBV24-1 combines with J gene TRBJ1-6; 8 bases line up with TRBD1. Germline V gives CDR1 KGHDR, CDR2 SFDVKD. With 4 bases clipped from V and 7 bases from J, the junction kept 2 bases outside the gene matches. The CDR3 length is 14 residues. CDR3 loop: CATSEDRENSPLHF. CDR3 DNA: TGTGCCACCAGTGAGGACAGGGAGAATTCACCCCTCCACTTT.

This CDR3 is CASSPGPPTGGAYNEQFF. DNA of the CDR3: TGTGCCAGCTCACCAGGGCCACCTACAGGGGGCGCTTACAATGAGCAGTTCTTC. V gene TRBV18 combines with J gene TRBJ2-1, with 9 bases identical to TRBD1. J was trimmed by 4 bases and V by 2 bases; bases with no gene match: 12. CDR1 and CDR2 from the germline V gene are KGHSH and LQKENI. This CDR3 is 18 amino acids long.

The chain employs TRBV7-2 and TRBJ2-5, with D possibly being TRBD2 (5 bases). Trimming took off 0 bases at V and 2 bases at J, with 10 bases between the two ends. Germline V lookup: CDR1 SGHTA, CDR2 FQGNSA. CDR3 length: 15 residues. The CDR3 DNA sequence: TGTGCCAGCAGCTTAGCGGGAGCGATACAAGAGACCCAGTACTTC. It codes for CASSLAGAIQETQYF. Complete variable domain (other parts from reference TRBV7-2 and TRBJ2-5): GAGVSQSPSNKVTEKGKDVELRCDPISGHTALYWYRQSLGQGLEFLIYFQGNSAPDKSGLPSDRFSAERTGGSVSTLTIQRTQQEDSAVYLCASSLAGAIQETQYFGPGTRLLVL.

The chain has TRBV11-3 and TRBJ1-2; the match to TRBD1 covers 8 bases. This CDR3 contains 15 residues. With V trimmed by 1 base and J by 0 bases, 1 base remained unmatched. Germline CDR1 SGHNT, CDR2 YENEEA. The DNA of the CDR3 is TGTGCCAGCAGCTTAGCAGGGGGCGCTAACTATGGCTACACCTTC. It translates to CASSLAGGANYGYTF.

The chain combines TRBV5-4 with TRBJ2-3; weak D call: TRBD1 (6 bases). V was trimmed by 4 bases and J by 0 bases, leaving 12 bases between them. This CDR3 has 15 residues. Germline V gene data show CDR1 as SGHNT and CDR2 as YYREEE (reference sequence). The CDR3 here is CASSPGTFSTDTQYF. CDR3 in DNA: TGTGCCAGCAGCCCGGGGACATTTAGCACAGATACGCAGTATTTT.

V usage is TRBV27 and J usage is TRBJ1-2; D gene ambiguous. V lost 5 bases and J 3 bases, leaving 13 bases between the germline ends. The CDR3 runs 14 residues. Germline V gene data show CDR1 as MNHEY and CDR2 as SMNVEV (reference sequence). This CDR3 reads CASSPIGVDYGYTF. As DNA, the CDR3 is TGTGCCAGCAGTCCAATCGGGGTAGACTATGGCTACACCTTC.

CDR3 DNA sequence: TGCGCCAGCAGCTCACCAACAGGGGGCACTGAAGCTTTCTTT. This translates into CASSSPTGGTEAFF. The rearrangement links TRBV4-1 to TRBJ1-1; 8 nucleotides match TRBD1. After removal of 5 bases from V and 4 bases from J, the junction contained 6 bases not matched to a gene. Germline-derived CDR1 and CDR2 are MGHRA and YSYEKL. This CDR3 has 14 amino acids.

This clone was detected only once. This chain joins TRBV28 and TRBJ2-7; TRBD1 is a possible D gene (5 bases). The CDR3 length is 12 residues. Per germline, CDR1 MDHEN and CDR2 SYDVKM. The V end lost 3 bases, the J end lost 7 bases, and 10 bases lay between the germline ends. CDR3: CASSFGRDEQYF. CDR3 DNA sequence: TGTGCCAGCAGTTTTGGCAGGGATGAGCAGTACTTC.

The gene calls are TRBV27 and TRBJ2-7, with TRBD2 matching 10 bases. Germline lookup yields CDR1 MNHEY and CDR2 SMNVEV (reference sequence). CDR3 size: 15 residues. Trimming at V came to 1 base and at J to 5 bases, leaving 5 bases not matched to a gene. The CDR3 sequence: CASSLLSSGRHEQYF. Written as DNA, the CDR3 is TGTGCCAGCAGTTTATTAAGTAGCGGGAGGCACGAGCAGTACTTC.

This clone was seen once. The chain is built from TRBV5-1 and TRBJ1-1, with D perhaps matching TRBD1 (5 bases). Germline loops: CDR1 SGHRS, CDR2 YFSETQ. CDR3 length: 13 residues. Trimming took 0 bases from V and 8 from J, leaving 11 bases between them. CDR3: CASSLEAGPEAFF. The CDR3 DNA reads TGCGCCAGCAGCTTGGAGGCGGGGCCCGAAGCTTTCTTT.

The gene calls are TRBV2 and TRBJ2-7; D gene ambiguous. V lost 10 bases to trimming and J lost 3 bases, with 16 bases between them. Germline CDR1 reads SNHLY; CDR2 reads FYNNEI. The CDR3 contains 13 residues. This CDR3 reads CATNPSGGYEQYF. The CDR3 coding sequence is TGTGCCACAAATCCTTCCGGCGGCTACGAGCAGTACTTC. The whole variable domain, filled in from reference TRBV2 and TRBJ2-7, reads EPEVTQTPSHQVTQMGQEVILRCVPISNHLYFYWYRQILGQKVEFLVSFYNNEISEKSEIFDDQFSVERPDGSNFTLKIRSTKLEDSAMYFCATNPSGGYEQYFGPGTRLTVT.

V and J are TRBV6-5 and TRBJ2-1; TRBD1 matches 7 bases. This CDR3 has 12 residues. Germline CDR1 is MNHEY and CDR2 is SVGAGI. J lost 7 bases, V lost 6 bases, and 3 bases had no gene match. The CDR3 reads CASRQDRNEQFF. CDR3 DNA sequence: TGTGCCAGCAGACAGGACAGGAATGAGCAGTTCTTC.